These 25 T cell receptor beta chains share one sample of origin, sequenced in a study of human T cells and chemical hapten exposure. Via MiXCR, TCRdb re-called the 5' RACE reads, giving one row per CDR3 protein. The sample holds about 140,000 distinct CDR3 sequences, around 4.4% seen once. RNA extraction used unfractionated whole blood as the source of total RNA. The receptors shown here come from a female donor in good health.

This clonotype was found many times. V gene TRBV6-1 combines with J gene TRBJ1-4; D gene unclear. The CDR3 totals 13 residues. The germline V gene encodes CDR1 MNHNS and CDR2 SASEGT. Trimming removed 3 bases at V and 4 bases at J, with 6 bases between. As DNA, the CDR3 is TGTGCCAGCAGTGACCCGATTAATGAAAAACTGTTTTTT. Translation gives CASSDPINEKLFF.

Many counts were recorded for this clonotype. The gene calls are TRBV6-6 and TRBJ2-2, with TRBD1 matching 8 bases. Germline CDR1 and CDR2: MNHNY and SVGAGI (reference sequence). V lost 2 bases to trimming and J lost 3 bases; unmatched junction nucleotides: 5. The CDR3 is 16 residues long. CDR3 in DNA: TGTGCCAGCAGTTACCCGCAGGGGGCCTACACCGGGGAGCTGTTTTTT. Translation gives CASSYPQGAYTGELFF.

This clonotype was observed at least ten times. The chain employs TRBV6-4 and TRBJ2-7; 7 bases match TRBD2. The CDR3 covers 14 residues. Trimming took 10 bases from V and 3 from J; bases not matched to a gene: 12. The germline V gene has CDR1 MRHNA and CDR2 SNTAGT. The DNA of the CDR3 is TGTGCCAACTTATCTAGGCTAGCGGACTACGAGCAGTACTTC. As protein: CANLSRLADYEQYF.

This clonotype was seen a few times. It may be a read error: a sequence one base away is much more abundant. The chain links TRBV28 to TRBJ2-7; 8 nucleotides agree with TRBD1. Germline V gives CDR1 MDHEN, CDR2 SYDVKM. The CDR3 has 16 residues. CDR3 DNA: TGTGCCAGCAGGGTCCAGGGGGCAGTCCTCTCCGACGAGCAGTACTTC. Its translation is CASRVQGAVLSDEQYF. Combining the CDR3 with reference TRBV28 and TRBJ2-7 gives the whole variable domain DVKVTQSSRYLVKRTGEKVFLECVQDMDHENMFWYRQDPGLGLRLIYFSYDVKMKEKGDIPEGYSVSREKKERFSLILESASTNQTSMYLCASRVQGAVLSDEQYFGPGTRLTVT.

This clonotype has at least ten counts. CDR3 DNA: TGTGCCAGCAGCCTCTCTAGCGGGGGAACATTCAATGAGCAGTTCTTC. Translation: CASSLSSGGTFNEQFF. The V call is TRBV7-9, the J call TRBJ2-1; 10 bases are a match to TRBD2. CDR1 is SEHNR and CDR2 is FQNEAQ in the germline V gene (reference sequence). This CDR3 is built from 16 residues. V was clipped by 5 bases and J by 6 bases; unmatched bases: 10. Variable domain in full (rest from reference TRBV7-9 and TRBJ2-1): DTGVSQNPRHKITKRGQNVTFRCDPISEHNRLYWYRQTLGQGPEFLTYFQNEAQLEKSRLLSDRFSAERPKGSFSTLEIQRTEQGDSAMYLCASSLSSGGTFNEQFFGPGTRLTVL.

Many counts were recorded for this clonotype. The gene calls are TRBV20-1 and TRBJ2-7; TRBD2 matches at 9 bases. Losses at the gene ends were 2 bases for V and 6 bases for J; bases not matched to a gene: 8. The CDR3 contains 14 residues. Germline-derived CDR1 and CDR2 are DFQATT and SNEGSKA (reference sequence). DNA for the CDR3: TGCAGTGCTAGATCCTTCGCGGGGGGGGCCGAGCAGTACTTC. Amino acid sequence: CSARSFAGGAEQYF.

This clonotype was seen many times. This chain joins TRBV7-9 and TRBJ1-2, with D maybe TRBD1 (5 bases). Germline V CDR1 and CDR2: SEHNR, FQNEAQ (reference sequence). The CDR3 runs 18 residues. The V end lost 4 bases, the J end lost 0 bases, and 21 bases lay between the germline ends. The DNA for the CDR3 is TGTGCCAGCAGCTACGGGGCAGGCCCCAGAGGAGCTAACTATGGCTACACCTTC. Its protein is CASSYGAGPRGANYGYTF.

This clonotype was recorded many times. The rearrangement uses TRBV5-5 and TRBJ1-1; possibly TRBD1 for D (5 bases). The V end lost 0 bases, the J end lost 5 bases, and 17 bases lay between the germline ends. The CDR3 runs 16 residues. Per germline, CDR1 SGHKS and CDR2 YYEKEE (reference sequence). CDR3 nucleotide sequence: TGTGCCAGCAGCTTGGTGGTCAGGGCGAGTGAAACTGAAGCTTTCTTT. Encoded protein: CASSLVVRASETEAFF.

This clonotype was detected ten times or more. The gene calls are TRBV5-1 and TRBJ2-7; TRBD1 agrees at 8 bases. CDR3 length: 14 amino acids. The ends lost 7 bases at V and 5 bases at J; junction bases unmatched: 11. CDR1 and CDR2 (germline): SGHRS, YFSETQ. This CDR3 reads CASSSTGQVHEQYF. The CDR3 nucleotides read TGCGCCAGCTCGTCCACGGGACAGGTCCACGAGCAGTACTTC.

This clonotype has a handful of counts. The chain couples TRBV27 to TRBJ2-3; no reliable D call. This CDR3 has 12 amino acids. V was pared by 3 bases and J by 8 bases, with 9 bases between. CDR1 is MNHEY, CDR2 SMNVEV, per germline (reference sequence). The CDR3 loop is CASSFWSGTQYF. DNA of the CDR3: TGTGCCAGCAGTTTCTGGTCAGGTACGCAGTATTTT.

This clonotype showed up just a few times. CDR3 DNA sequence: TGTGCCGGCGCTGGGACAGCATCATATGGCTACACCTTC. Residues: CAGAGTASYGYTF. The chain recombines TRBV6-1 with TRBJ1-2; 7 nucleotides line up with TRBD1. CDR3 length equals 13 residues. After removal of 11 bases from V and 5 bases from J, the junction contained 11 bases not matched to a gene. CDR1 is MNHNS, CDR2 SASEGT, per germline.

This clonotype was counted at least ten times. The CDR3 DNA follows: TGTGCCTGGGCGCTCGGGGGGGATACGCAGTATTTT. Its translation is CAWALGGDTQYF. The chain carries TRBV30 and TRBJ2-3; 7 nucleotides match TRBD2. Germline-derived CDR1 and CDR2 are GTSNPN and SVGIG (reference sequence). This CDR3 comprises 12 residues. With 5 bases clipped from V and 6 bases from J, the junction kept 5 bases outside the gene matches.

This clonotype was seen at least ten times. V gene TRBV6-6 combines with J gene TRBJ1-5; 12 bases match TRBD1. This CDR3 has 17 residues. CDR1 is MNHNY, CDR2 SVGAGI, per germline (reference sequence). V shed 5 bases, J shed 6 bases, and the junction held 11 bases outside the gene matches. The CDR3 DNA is TGTGCCAGCAGTCCATCGGGACAGGGGGCGCGGGGTCAGCCCCAGCATTTT. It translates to CASSPSGQGARGQPQHF.

CDR3 sequence: CATSRTGAASYTQYF. In nucleotides, the CDR3 is TGTGCCACAAGCCGTACAGGGGCCGCCTCCTATACGCAGTATTTT. V gene TRBV24-1 combines with J gene TRBJ2-3, with 7 bases identical to TRBD1. CDR1 is KGHDR and CDR2 is SFDVKD in the germline V gene. This CDR3 contains 15 residues. V lost 10 bases and J lost 7; bases outside the gene matches: 16.

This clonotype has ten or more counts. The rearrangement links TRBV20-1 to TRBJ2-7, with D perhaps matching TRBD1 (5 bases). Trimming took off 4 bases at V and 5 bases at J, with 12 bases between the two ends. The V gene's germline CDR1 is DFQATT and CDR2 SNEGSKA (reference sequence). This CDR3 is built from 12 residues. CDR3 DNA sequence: TGCAGTGCTACTCCAGGGTTCCACGAGCAGTACTTC. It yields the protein CSATPGFHEQYF.

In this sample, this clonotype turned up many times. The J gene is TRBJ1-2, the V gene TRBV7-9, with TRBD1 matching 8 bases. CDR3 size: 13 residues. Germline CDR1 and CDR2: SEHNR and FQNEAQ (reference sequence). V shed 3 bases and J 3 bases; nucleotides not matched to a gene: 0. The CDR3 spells CASSLTGDYGYTF. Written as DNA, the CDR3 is TGTGCCAGCAGCTTGACAGGGGACTATGGCTACACCTTC. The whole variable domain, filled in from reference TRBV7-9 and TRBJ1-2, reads DTGVSQNPRHKITKRGQNVTFRCDPISEHNRLYWYRQTLGQGPEFLTYFQNEAQLEKSRLLSDRFSAERPKGSFSTLEIQRTEQGDSAMYLCASSLTGDYGYTFGSGTRLTVV.

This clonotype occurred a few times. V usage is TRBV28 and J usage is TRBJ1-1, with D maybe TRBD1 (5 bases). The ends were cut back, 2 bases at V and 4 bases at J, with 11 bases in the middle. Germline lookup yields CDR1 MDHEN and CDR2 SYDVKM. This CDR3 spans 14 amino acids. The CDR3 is CASSLAGRGTEAFF. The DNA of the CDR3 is TGTGCCAGCAGTTTAGCAGGGAGGGGCACTGAAGCTTTCTTT.

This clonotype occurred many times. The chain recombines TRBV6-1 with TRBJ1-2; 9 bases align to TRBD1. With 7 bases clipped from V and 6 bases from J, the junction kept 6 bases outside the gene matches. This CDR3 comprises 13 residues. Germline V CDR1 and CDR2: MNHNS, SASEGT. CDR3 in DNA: TGTGCCAGCAAGAGGGACAGGGAAGATGGCTACACCTTC. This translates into CASKRDREDGYTF.

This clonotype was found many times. The CDR3 protein is CASSSERGSRGYTF. The CDR3 coding sequence is TGTGCCAGCAGCTCCGAGAGGGGGTCCAGGGGCTACACCTTC. V usage is TRBV7-2 and J usage is TRBJ1-2; D is perhaps TRBD1 (6 bases). CDR1 and CDR2 (germline): SGHTA, FQGNSA. This CDR3 spans 14 amino acids. V shed 4 bases and J shed 8 bases, with 17 bases lying between them.

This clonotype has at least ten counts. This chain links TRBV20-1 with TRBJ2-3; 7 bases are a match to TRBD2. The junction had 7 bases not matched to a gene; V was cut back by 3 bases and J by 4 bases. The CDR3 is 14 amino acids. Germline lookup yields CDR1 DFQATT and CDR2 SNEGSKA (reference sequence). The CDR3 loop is CSASQAGGADTQYF. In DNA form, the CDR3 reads TGCAGTGCTAGTCAGGCTGGGGGGGCAGATACGCAGTATTTT.

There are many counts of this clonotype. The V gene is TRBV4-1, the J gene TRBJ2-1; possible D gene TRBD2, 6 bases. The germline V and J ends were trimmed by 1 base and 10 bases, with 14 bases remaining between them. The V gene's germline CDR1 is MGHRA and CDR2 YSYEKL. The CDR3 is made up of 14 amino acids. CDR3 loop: CASSQASRGYEQFF. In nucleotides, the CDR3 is TGCGCCAGCAGCCAAGCGTCGCGGGGATACGAGCAGTTCTTC.

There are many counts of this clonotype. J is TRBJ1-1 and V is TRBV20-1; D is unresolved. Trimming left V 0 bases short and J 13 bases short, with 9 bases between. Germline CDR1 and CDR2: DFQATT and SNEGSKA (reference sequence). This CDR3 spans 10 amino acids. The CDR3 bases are TGCAGTGCTAGAGATCGGGCCGATTTCTTT. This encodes CSARDRADFF.

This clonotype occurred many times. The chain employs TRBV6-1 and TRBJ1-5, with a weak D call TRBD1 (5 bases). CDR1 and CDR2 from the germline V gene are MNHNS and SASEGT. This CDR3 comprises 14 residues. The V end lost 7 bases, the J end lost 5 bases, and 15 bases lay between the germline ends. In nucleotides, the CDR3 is TGTGCCAGCACGGCCGGGGCTCGGGATCAGCCCCAGCATTTT. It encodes CASTAGARDQPQHF.

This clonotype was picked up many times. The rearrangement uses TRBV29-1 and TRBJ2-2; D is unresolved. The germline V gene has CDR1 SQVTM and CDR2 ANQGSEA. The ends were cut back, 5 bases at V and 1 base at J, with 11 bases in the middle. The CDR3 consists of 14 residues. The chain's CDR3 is CSVWEQLNTGELFF. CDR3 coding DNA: TGCAGCGTTTGGGAACAGCTGAACACCGGGGAGCTGTTTTTT.

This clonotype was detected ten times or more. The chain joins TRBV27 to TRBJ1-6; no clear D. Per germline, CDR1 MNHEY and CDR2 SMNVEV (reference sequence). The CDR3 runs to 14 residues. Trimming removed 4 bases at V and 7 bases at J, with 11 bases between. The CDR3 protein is CASSSRGGNSPLHF. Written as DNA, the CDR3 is TGTGCCAGCAGTTCCCGAGGTGGCAATTCACCCCTCCACTTT.